The rows below give T cell receptor beta chains drawn from one sample of a study of OX40 agonist ivuxolimab in advanced cancers. Data came from immunoSEQ multiplex PCR; TCRdb stores just in-frame clones and leaves some out. Of about 69,000 clones in the sample, 85% to 90% are singletons; the top ten hold 5% to 6.5%. The sequencing here drew on CD4+ or CD8+ T cells sorted from blood, taken in a trial of the OX40 agonist ivuxolimab. The origin of the receptors is an adult with an advanced solid tumor such as melanoma, head and neck, liver or kidney cancer. The CDR3 runs from the conserved cysteine through the conserved F or W. D genes are given only for firm matches. Clone size is given for some rows only: seen once, a few or many times, or a class if the clone is expanded.

clone size: -; V gene: TRBV4-2; D gene: -; J gene: TRBJ2-5; CDR3 protein: CASSQVHGGVRRETQYF; CDR3 DNA: TGTGCCAGCAGCCAAGTCCACGGGGGCGTGAGGCGAGAGACCCAGTACTTC
clone size: -; V gene: TRBV5-4; D gene: TRBD1; J gene: TRBJ2-5; CDR3 protein: CASSLTGEETQYF; CDR3 DNA: TGTGCCAGCAGCTTGACAGGGGAAGAGACCCAGTACTTC
clone size: -; V gene: TRBV27; D gene: -; J gene: TRBJ2-7; CDR3 protein: CASSLLGVGYEQYF; CDR3 DNA: TGTGCCAGCAGTTTATTAGGGGTCGGATACGAGCAGTACTTC
clone size: -; V gene: TRBV29-1; D gene: TRBD1; J gene: TRBJ2-5; CDR3 protein: CSVREGTGGRETQYF; CDR3 DNA: TGCAGCGTTAGGGAGGGGACAGGGGGCCGGGAGACCCAGTACTTC
clone size: -; V gene: TRBV7-6; D gene: TRBD1; J gene: TRBJ2-7; CDR3 protein: CASSPQFTTGGLGNEQYF; CDR3 DNA: TGTGCCAGCAGCCCGCAGTTCACGACAGGGGGCCTCGGAAACGAGCAGTACTTC
clone size: -; V gene: TRBV29-1; D gene: -; J gene: TRBJ1-3; CDR3 protein: CSVAGADLSGNTIYF; CDR3 DNA: TGCAGCGTTGCTGGGGCAGATCTCTCTGGAAACACCATATATTTT
clone size: once; V gene: TRBV5-1; D gene: -; J gene: TRBJ1-1; CDR3 protein: CASSFEDTETEAFF; CDR3 DNA: TGCGCCAGCAGCTTTGAGGACACGGAGACTGAAGCTTTCTTT
clone size: -; V gene: TRBV6-5; D gene: -; J gene: TRBJ2-3; CDR3 protein: CASSPPEGVTDTQYF; CDR3 DNA: TGTGCCAGCAGTCCACCCGAGGGGGTCACAGATACGCAGTATTTT
clone size: -; V gene: TRBV2; D gene: -; J gene: TRBJ2-3; CDR3 protein: CASSEGIAVSTDTQYF; CDR3 DNA: TGTGCCAGCAGTGAAGGAATAGCGGTTAGCACAGATACGCAGTATTTT
clone size: -; V gene: TRBV5-1; D gene: -; J gene: TRBJ2-7; CDR3 protein: CASSYGKRGAYEQYF; CDR3 DNA: TGCGCCAGCAGCTACGGGAAGAGGGGAGCATACGAGCAGTACTTC
clone size: medium-sized; V gene: TRBV11-3; D gene: -; J gene: TRBJ1-2; CDR3 protein: CASSLTSSTVRNTF; CDR3 DNA: TGTGCCAGCAGCCTTACCTCCTCGACGGTTCGCAACACCTTC
clone size: -; V gene: TRBV27; D gene: TRBD1; J gene: TRBJ2-5; CDR3 protein: CASSQPRQGEETQYF; CDR3 DNA: TGTGCCAGCAGTCAACCACGACAGGGAGAAGAGACCCAGTACTTC
clone size: -; V gene: TRBV11-1; D gene: TRBD1; J gene: TRBJ1-1; CDR3 protein: CASSSDRVNTEAFF; CDR3 DNA: TGTGCCAGCAGCTCGGACAGGGTGAACACTGAAGCTTTCTTT
clone size: few; V gene: TRBV6-6; D gene: -; J gene: TRBJ1-1; CDR3 protein: CASSYSGGEAFF; CDR3 DNA: TGTGCCAGCAGTTACTCAGGCGGAGAAGCTTTCTTT
clone size: -; V gene: TRBV5-8; D gene: TRBD1; J gene: TRBJ1-2; CDR3 protein: CASSLEGADYGYTF; CDR3 DNA: TGTGCCAGCAGCTTGGAGGGGGCTGACTATGGCTACACCTTC
clone size: -; V gene: TRBV19; D gene: -; J gene: TRBJ1-1; CDR3 protein: CASSIEHMNTEAFF; CDR3 DNA: TGTGCCAGTAGTATAGAACATATGAACACTGAAGCTTTCTTT
clone size: -; V gene: TRBV7-6; D gene: TRBD2; J gene: TRBJ2-7; CDR3 protein: CASSPGLGRSYEQYF; CDR3 DNA: TGTGCCAGCAGTCCCGGACTAGGGCGCTCCTACGAGCAGTACTTC
clone size: -; V gene: TRBV5-3; D gene: TRBD2; J gene: TRBJ2-3; CDR3 protein: CADSPLAGGLPDTQYF; CDR3 DNA: TGTGCTGATTCTCCTTTAGCGGGGGGCCTACCAGATACGCAGTATTTT
clone size: -; V gene: TRBV2; D gene: TRBD1; J gene: TRBJ2-5; CDR3 protein: CASNGQGREETQYF; CDR3 DNA: TGTGCCAGCAACGGACAGGGGAGGGAAGAGACCCAGTACTTC
clone size: -; V gene: TRBV11-3; D gene: -; J gene: TRBJ2-5; CDR3 protein: CASSLASRGQETQYF; CDR3 DNA: TGTGCCAGCAGCTTAGCGTCTCGGGGGCAAGAGACCCAGTACTTC
clone size: -; V gene: TRBV5-1; D gene: -; J gene: TRBJ1-1; CDR3 protein: CASSREGWGRNTEAFF; CDR3 DNA: TGCGCCAGCAGCCGCGAAGGGTGGGGGCGGAACACTGAAGCTTTCTTT
clone size: -; V gene: TRBV11-3; D gene: TRBD2; J gene: TRBJ2-1; CDR3 protein: CASSLVLSGATNEQFF; CDR3 DNA: TGTGCCAGCAGCTTAGTACTGAGCGGGGCTACGAATGAGCAGTTCTTC
clone size: -; V gene: TRBV11-2; D gene: TRBD1; J gene: TRBJ2-1; CDR3 protein: CASSSPTGVNEQFF; CDR3 DNA: TGTGCCAGCAGCTCTCCGACAGGGGTCAATGAGCAGTTCTTC
clone size: -; V gene: TRBV4-1; D gene: -; J gene: TRBJ2-1; CDR3 protein: CASSSKGRAHDEQFF; CDR3 DNA: TGCGCCAGCAGCTCAAAGGGTAGGGCACACGATGAGCAGTTCTTC
clone size: -; V gene: TRBV7-2; D gene: TRBD2; J gene: TRBJ2-1; CDR3 protein: CASSLALAGANEQFF; CDR3 DNA: TGTGCCAGCAGCTTAGCGCTAGCGGGAGCAAATGAGCAGTTCTTC
clone size: -; V gene: TRBV6-1; D gene: -; J gene: TRBJ2-5; CDR3 protein: CASSESRIPPYQETQYF; CDR3 DNA: TGTGCCAGCAGTGAAAGTAGGATCCCGCCGTACCAAGAGACCCAGTACTTC
clone size: -; V gene: TRBV2; D gene: TRBD1; J gene: TRBJ1-1; CDR3 protein: CASSHRGPEGRVEAFF; CDR3 DNA: TGTGCCAGCAGCCACAGGGGGCCAGAGGGGCGGGTTGAAGCTTTCTTT
clone size: -; V gene: TRBV4-3; D gene: -; J gene: TRBJ1-1; CDR3 protein: CASSQGVGRWDTEAFF; CDR3 DNA: TGCGCCAGCAGCCAAGGGGTCGGGAGATGGGACACTGAAGCTTTCTTT
clone size: -; V gene: TRBV7-2; D gene: -; J gene: TRBJ1-5; CDR3 protein: CASSLAQGLGRPQHF; CDR3 DNA: TGTGCCAGCAGCTTAGCGCAGGGCTTGGGTCGGCCCCAGCATTTT
clone size: -; V gene: TRBV5-1; D gene: -; J gene: TRBJ2-1; CDR3 protein: CASTEGLEQFF; CDR3 DNA: TGCGCCAGCACCGAGGGGCTTGAGCAGTTCTTC
clone size: -; V gene: TRBV5-1; D gene: TRBD2; J gene: TRBJ2-1; CDR3 protein: CASSFGLAGVNEQFF; CDR3 DNA: TGCGCCAGCAGCTTTGGACTAGCGGGAGTGAATGAGCAGTTCTTC
clone size: -; V gene: TRBV5-1; D gene: -; J gene: TRBJ1-3; CDR3 protein: CASSLEAGGNTIYF; CDR3 DNA: TGCGCCAGCAGCTTGGAAGCAGGGGGAAACACCATATATTTT
clone size: -; V gene: TRBV29-1; D gene: -; J gene: TRBJ2-3; CDR3 protein: CSVERWGTGTDTQYF; CDR3 DNA: TGCAGCGTTGAAAGGTGGGGAACTGGCACAGATACGCAGTATTTT
clone size: -; V gene: TRBV2; D gene: -; J gene: TRBJ1-3; CDR3 protein: CASTREANTIYF; CDR3 DNA: TGTGCCAGCACCAGGGAGGCGAACACCATATATTTT
clone size: -; V gene: TRBV14; D gene: -; J gene: TRBJ1-2; CDR3 protein: CASSQDAYRDYTF; CDR3 DNA: TGTGCCAGCAGCCAAGATGCCTACCGGGACTACACCTTC
clone size: -; V gene: TRBV6-5; D gene: -; J gene: TRBJ1-2; CDR3 protein: CASTDPQGGGYTF; CDR3 DNA: TGTGCCAGCACAGACCCGCAGGGCGGAGGCTACACCTTC
clone size: -; V gene: TRBV5-6; D gene: -; J gene: TRBJ1-3; CDR3 protein: CASSLWSFNGNTIYF; CDR3 DNA: TGTGCCAGCAGCTTGTGGTCTTTTAATGGAAACACCATATATTTT
clone size: -; V gene: TRBV19; D gene: TRBD2; J gene: TRBJ2-2; CDR3 protein: CASSISRRLAGGPPADGELFF; CDR3 DNA: TGTGCCAGTAGTATCTCAAGAAGACTAGCGGGGGGCCCCCCCGCTGACGGGGAGCTGTTTTTT
clone size: -; V gene: TRBV28; D gene: -; J gene: TRBJ2-3; CDR3 protein: CASSQGGTDTQYF; CDR3 DNA: TGTGCCAGCAGTCAAGGTGGGACAGATACGCAGTATTTT
clone size: -; V gene: TRBV27; D gene: TRBD1; J gene: TRBJ2-1; CDR3 protein: CASSFQWQGVYNEQFF; CDR3 DNA: TGTGCCAGCAGTTTCCAGTGGCAGGGGGTTTACAATGAGCAGTTCTTC
clone size: -; V gene: TRBV2; D gene: -; J gene: TRBJ1-5; CDR3 protein: CASQQGTGNQPQHF; CDR3 DNA: TGTGCCAGCCAACAGGGAACGGGTAATCAGCCCCAGCATTTT